Below are 10 T cell receptor beta chains sequenced from a single sample in a study of identical twins. TCRdb called the 5' RACE reads again in MiXCR, with one record for every CDR3 protein. The sample holds 1.5 million to 2 million distinct CDR3 sequences, less than 35% seen once. The sequenced sample consisted of cord blood. The receptors shown here come from a newborn girl in good health.

The rearrangement joins TRBV7-6 to TRBJ2-2; D remains unclear. Trimming shortened V by 4 bases and J by 7 bases, and 28 bases separated the two germline ends. Germline V gene lookup returns CDR1 SGHVS and CDR2 FNYEAQ. The CDR3 spans 19 residues. The CDR3 DNA follows: TGTGCCAGCAGCTCGTATAGGAGATCGGACGGACCGACAAACGGGGAGCTGTTTTTT. As protein: CASSSYRRSDGPTNGELFF. The whole variable domain, filled in from reference TRBV7-6 and TRBJ2-2, reads GAGVSQSPRYKVTKRGQDVALRCDPISGHVSLYWYRQALGQGPEFLTYFNYEAQQDKSGLPNDRFSAERPEGSISTLTIQRTEQRDSAMYRCASSSYRRSDGPTNGELFFGEGSRLTVL.

The gene calls are TRBV24-1 and TRBJ2-7; 7 nucleotides align to TRBD2. Per germline, CDR1 KGHDR and CDR2 SFDVKD. This CDR3 has 17 residues. V lost 5 bases, J lost 2 bases, and 14 bases stayed unmatched. Here the CDR3 DNA reads TGTGCCACCAGTGCTTCTCCCGGACTAGGCCCCACCTACGAGCAGTACTTC. It translates to CATSASPGLGPTYEQYF.

This clonotype was found a few times. The chain combines TRBV20-1 with TRBJ2-1; 10 bases match TRBD2. The germline V gene encodes CDR1 DFQATT and CDR2 SNEGSKA (reference sequence). V was pared by 4 bases and J by 8 bases, with 14 bases of the junction left unmatched. The CDR3 length is 16 residues. The CDR3: CSAIPSMSGRVYEQFF. CDR3 coding DNA: TGCAGTGCTATCCCCTCGATGAGCGGGAGGGTGTATGAGCAGTTCTTC.

The chain uses TRBV7-2 and TRBJ1-4; D is perhaps TRBD1 (6 bases). Germline CDR1 reads SGHTA; CDR2 reads FQGNSA. The CDR3 spans 16 residues. Trimming left V 0 bases short and J 0 bases short, with 8 bases between. CDR3 loop: CASSLAYRATNEKLFF. The DNA for the CDR3 is TGTGCCAGCAGCTTAGCCTACAGGGCAACTAATGAAAAACTGTTTTTT. Drawing the rest from reference TRBV7-2 and TRBJ1-4, the complete variable domain is GAGVSQSPSNKVTEKGKDVELRCDPISGHTALYWYRQSLGQGLEFLIYFQGNSAPDKSGLPSDRFSAERTGGSVSTLTIQRTQQEDSAVYLCASSLAYRATNEKLFFGSGTQLSVL.

There are a few counts of this clonotype. This sequence joins TRBV2 and TRBJ2-7; 7 bases fit TRBD2. V shed 7 bases, J shed 5 bases, and the junction held 17 bases outside the gene matches. CDR1 SNHLY and CDR2 FYNNEI come from the germline V gene. The CDR3 covers 16 residues. CDR3 protein: CASIPYRGEGKNEQYF. In DNA, the CDR3 is TGTGCCAGCATTCCTTACCGCGGGGAGGGCAAGAACGAGCAGTACTTC. Using reference TRBV2 and TRBJ2-7 for the parts outside the CDR3, the full variable domain is EPEVTQTPSHQVTQMGQEVILRCVPISNHLYFYWYRQILGQKVEFLVSFYNNEISEKSEIFDDQFSVERPDGSNFTLKIRSTKLEDSAMYFCASIPYRGEGKNEQYFGPGTRLTVT.

The CDR3 DNA reads TGTGCCACCAGTGATATTTGGCCCCGACCCGAGAGCACCGGGGAGCTGTTTTTT. It is translated as CATSDIWPRPESTGELFF. The rearrangement uses TRBV24-1 and TRBJ2-2, with no clear D. CDR3 length equals 18 residues. Per germline, CDR1 KGHDR and CDR2 SFDVKD. The V and J ends lost 3 bases and 4 bases respectively, with 20 bases between them.

In its sample, this clonotype was seen once. This chain uses TRBV6-5 with TRBJ2-5, with TRBD2 matching 12 bases. Germline-derived CDR1 and CDR2 are MNHEY and SVGAGI. After removal of 11 bases from V and 5 bases from J, the junction contained 9 bases not matched to a gene. CDR3 size: 14 residues. The chain's CDR3 is CAVRTSGVRETQYF. CDR3 DNA: TGTGCCGTTAGGACTAGCGGGGTGCGGGAGACCCAGTACTTC.

The V gene is TRBV11-2, the J gene TRBJ2-7, with 10 bases matching TRBD1. Germline trimming cut 0 bases from V and 2 bases from J; bases unmatched to any gene: 4. This CDR3 is built from 16 residues. CDR1 is SGHAT, CDR2 FQNNGV, per germline. In nucleotides, the CDR3 is TGTGCCAGCAGCTTAGATCGGGACAGGGGAACCTACGAGCAGTACTTC. Translated: CASSLDRDRGTYEQYF.

This chain uses TRBV4-1 with TRBJ2-2; a possible D gene is TRBD2 (5 bases). Trimming pared 1 base from V and 6 bases from J, leaving 9 bases between. Germline V gives CDR1 MGHRA, CDR2 YSYEKL. This CDR3 comprises 14 residues. CDR3 DNA sequence: TGCGCCAGCAGCCAAGTGGGAGCGGCCGGGGAGCTGTTTTTT. Residues: CASSQVGAAGELFF.

This clonotype was detected many times. One end of the junction varies from germline; a read error may be responsible. The chain employs TRBV5-1 and TRBJ1-4; 9 bases are shared with TRBD1. Germline CDR1 and CDR2: SGHRS and YFSETQ. CDR3 length equals 14 residues. Here the CDR3 DNA reads TGTGCCAGCAGTTCCGGACAGGGGAAAGAAAAACTGTTTTTT. Protein sequence: CASSSGQGKEKLFF.